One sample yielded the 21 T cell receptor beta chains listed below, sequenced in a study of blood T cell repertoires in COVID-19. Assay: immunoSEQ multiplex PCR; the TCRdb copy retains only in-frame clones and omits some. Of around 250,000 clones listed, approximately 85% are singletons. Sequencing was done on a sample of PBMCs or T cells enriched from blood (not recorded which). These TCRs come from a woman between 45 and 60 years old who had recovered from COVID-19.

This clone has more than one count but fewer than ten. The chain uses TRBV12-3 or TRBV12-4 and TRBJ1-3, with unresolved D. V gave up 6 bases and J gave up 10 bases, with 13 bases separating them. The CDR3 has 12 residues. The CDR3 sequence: CASSPPKRTIYF. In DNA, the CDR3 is TGTGCCAGCAGCCCGCCTAAGAGGACCATATATTTT.

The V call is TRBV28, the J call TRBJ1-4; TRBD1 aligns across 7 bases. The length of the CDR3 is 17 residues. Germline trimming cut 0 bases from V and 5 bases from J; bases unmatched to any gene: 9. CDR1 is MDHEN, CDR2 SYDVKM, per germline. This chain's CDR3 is CASSLWGTAPSNEKLFF. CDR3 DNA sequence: TGTGCCAGCAGTTTATGGGGGACAGCGCCTTCAAATGAAAAACTGTTTTTT.

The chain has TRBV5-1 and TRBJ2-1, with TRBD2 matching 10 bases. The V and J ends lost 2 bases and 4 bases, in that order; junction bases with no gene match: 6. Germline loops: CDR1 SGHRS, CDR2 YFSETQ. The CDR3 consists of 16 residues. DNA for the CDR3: TGCGCCAGCAGCTTACGCGTGACTAGCGGGTACAATGAGCAGTTCTTC. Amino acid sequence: CASSLRVTSGYNEQFF.

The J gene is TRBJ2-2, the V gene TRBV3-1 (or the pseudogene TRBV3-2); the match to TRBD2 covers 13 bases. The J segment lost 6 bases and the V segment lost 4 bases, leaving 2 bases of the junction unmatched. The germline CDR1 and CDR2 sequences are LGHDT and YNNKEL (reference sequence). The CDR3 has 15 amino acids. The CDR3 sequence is CASSRTSGRPGELFF. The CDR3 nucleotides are TGTGCCAGCAGCCGGACTAGCGGGAGACCCGGGGAGCTGTTTTTT.

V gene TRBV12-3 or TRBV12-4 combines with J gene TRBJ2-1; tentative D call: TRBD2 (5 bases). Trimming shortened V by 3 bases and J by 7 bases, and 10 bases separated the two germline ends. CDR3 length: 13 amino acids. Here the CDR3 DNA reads TGTGCCAGCAGTTTGATTCTAGCAAATGAGCAGTTCTTC. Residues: CASSLILANEQFF.

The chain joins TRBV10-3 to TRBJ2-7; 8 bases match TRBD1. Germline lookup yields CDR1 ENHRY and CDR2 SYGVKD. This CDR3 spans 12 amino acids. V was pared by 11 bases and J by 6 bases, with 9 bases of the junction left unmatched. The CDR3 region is CALRDRTLEQYF. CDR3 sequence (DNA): TGTGCCCTTCGGGACAGGACTCTCGAGCAGTACTTC.

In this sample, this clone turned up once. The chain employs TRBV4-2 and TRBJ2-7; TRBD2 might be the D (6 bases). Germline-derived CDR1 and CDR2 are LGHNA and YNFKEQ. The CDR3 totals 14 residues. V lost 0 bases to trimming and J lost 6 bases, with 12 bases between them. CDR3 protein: CASSQDRWRGEQYF. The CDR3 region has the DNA TGTGCCAGCAGCCAAGATCGGTGGCGGGGCGAGCAGTACTTC.

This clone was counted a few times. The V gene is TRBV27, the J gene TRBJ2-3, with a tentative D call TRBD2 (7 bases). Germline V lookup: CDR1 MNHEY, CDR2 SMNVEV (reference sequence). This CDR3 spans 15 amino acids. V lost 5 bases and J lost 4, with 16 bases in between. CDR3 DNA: TGTGCCAGCAGTCCGGGGGGCTCAGGGGCAGATACGCAGTATTTT. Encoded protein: CASSPGGSGADTQYF.

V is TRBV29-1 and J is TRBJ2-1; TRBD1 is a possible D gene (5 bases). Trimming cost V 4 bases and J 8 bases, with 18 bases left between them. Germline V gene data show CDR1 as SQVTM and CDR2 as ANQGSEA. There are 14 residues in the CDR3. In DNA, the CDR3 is TGCAGCGTTGCGCCGGACCAGCAGGGCCATGAGCAGTTCTTC. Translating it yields CSVAPDQQGHEQFF.

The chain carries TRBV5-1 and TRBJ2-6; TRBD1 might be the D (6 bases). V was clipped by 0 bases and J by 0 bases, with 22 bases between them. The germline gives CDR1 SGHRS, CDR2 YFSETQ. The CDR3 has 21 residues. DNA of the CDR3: TGCGCCAGCAGCTTGGGTCAGGGGAGAAGAGGTTCGGGCTCTGGGGCCAACGTCCTGACTTTC. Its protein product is CASSLGQGRRGSGSGANVLTF. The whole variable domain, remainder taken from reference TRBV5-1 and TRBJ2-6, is KAGVTQTPRYLIKTRGQQVTLSCSPISGHRSVSWYQQTPGQGLQFLFEYFSETQRNKGNFPGRFSGRQFSNSRSEMNVSTLELGDSALYLCASSLGQGRRGSGSGANVLTFGAGSRLTVL.

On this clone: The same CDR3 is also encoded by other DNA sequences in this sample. Written as DNA, the CDR3 is TGTGCCAGCAGTTACTCGATAGGGCAGGGGGGAGGCTACACCTTC. This codes for CASSYSIGQGGGYTF. The chain links TRBV6-5 to TRBJ1-2; 7 nucleotides align to TRBD1. The germline V gene encodes CDR1 MNHEY and CDR2 SVGAGI. This CDR3 is 15 amino acids long. The junction had 9 bases not matched to a gene; V was cut back by 0 bases and J by 8 bases.

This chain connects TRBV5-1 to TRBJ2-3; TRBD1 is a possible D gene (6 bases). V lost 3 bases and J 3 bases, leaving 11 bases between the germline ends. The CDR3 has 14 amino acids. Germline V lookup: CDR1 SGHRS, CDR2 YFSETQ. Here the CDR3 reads CASSSQGRTDTQYF. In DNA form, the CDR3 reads TGCGCCAGCAGCTCACAGGGTCGGACAGATACGCAGTATTTT.

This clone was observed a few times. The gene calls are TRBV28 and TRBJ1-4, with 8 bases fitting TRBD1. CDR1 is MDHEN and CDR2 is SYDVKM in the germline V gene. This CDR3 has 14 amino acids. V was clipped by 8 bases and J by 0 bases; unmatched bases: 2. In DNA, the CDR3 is TGTGCCAGCGGACAGGGTCCAACTAATGAAAAACTGTTTTTT. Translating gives CASGQGPTNEKLFF.

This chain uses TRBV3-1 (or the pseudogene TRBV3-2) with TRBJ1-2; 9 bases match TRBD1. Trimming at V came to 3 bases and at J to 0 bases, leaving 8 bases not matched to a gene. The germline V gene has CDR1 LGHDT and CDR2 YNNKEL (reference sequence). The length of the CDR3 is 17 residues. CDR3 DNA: TGTGCCAGCAGCCACAAGAGCGGGACAGGGACTAACTATGGCTACACCTTC. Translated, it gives CASSHKSGTGTNYGYTF.

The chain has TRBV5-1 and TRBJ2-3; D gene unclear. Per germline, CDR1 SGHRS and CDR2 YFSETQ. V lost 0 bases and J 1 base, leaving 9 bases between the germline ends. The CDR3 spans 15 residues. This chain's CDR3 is CASSLGASGTDTQYF. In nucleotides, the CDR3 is TGCGCCAGCAGCTTGGGAGCTTCGGGCACAGATACGCAGTATTTT.

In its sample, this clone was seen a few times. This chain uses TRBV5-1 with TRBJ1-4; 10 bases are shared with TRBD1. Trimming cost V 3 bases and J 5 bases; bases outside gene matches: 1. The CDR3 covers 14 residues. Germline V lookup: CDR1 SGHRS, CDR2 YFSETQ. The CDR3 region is CASSSGQGNEKLFF. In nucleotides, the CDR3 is TGCGCCAGCAGCTCGGGACAGGGGAATGAAAAACTGTTTTTT.

The CDR3 spells CASSLEAGGGYSYNEQFF. For the CDR3, the DNA is TGTGCCAGCAGCTTAGAGGCGGGGGGAGGGTACTCCTACAATGAGCAGTTCTTC. The V and J genes are TRBV7-9 and TRBJ2-1; 8 nucleotides line up with TRBD2. The V gene end was trimmed by 1 base and the J gene end by 0 bases; junction bases not matched to a gene: 8. The CDR3 runs 18 residues. CDR1 and CDR2 from the germline V gene are SEHNR and FQNEAQ (reference sequence). Looking up the rest from reference TRBV7-9 and TRBJ2-1 gives the full variable domain: DTGVSQNPRHKITKRGQNVTFRCDPISEHNRLYWYRQTLGQGPEFLTYFQNEAQLEKSRLLSDRFSAERPKGSFSTLEIQRTEQGDSAMYLCASSLEAGGGYSYNEQFFGPGTRLTVL.

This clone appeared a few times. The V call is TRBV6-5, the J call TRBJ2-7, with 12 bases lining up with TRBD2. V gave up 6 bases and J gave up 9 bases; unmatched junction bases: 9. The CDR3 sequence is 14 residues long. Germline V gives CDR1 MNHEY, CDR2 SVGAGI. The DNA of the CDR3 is TGTGCCAGCAGGTCATCTAGCGGGAGGGCCGGGCAGTACTTC. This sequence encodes CASRSSSGRAGQYF.

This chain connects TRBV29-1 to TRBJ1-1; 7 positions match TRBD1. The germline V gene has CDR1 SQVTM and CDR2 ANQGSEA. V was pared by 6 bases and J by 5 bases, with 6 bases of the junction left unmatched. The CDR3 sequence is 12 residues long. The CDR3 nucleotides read TGCAGCGTGCTGACAGGGAGGACTGAAGCTTTCTTT. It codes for CSVLTGRTEAFF. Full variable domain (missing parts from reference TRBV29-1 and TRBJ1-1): SAVISQKPSRDICQRGTSLTIQCQVDSQVTMMFWYRQQPGQSLTLIATANQGSEATYESGFVIDKFPISRPNLTFSTLTVSNMSPEDSSIYLCSVLTGRTEAFFGQGTRLTVV.

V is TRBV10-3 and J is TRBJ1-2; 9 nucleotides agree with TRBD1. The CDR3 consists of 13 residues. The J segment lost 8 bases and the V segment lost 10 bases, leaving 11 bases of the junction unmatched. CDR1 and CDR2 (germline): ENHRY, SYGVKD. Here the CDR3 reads CANSGTGLSGYTF. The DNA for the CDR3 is TGTGCCAACTCCGGGACAGGGCTCTCCGGCTACACCTTC.

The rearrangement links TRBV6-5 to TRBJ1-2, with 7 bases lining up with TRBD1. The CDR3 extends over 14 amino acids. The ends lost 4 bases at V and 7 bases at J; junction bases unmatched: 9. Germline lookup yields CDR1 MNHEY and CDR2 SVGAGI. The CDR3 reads CASSLLEGALGYTF. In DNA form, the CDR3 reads TGTGCCAGCAGTTTATTGGAGGGGGCTCTTGGCTACACCTTC.